This T cell receptor beta chain was sequenced during a study of molecular identifiers for immune sequencing clone quantification. V trimming: 4 bases; J trimming: 5 bases; junction bases outside the gene matches: 11. The CDR3 totals 15 residues. CDR1 and CDR2 (germline): LGHDT, YNNKEL (reference sequence). Many counts were recorded for this clonotype. MiXCR, applied by TCRdb to the PCR reads, yields one record per CDR3 protein. The sample shows 550,000 to 750,000 distinct CDR3 sequences, 20% of them seen only once. Input material: naive CD8+ T cells from blood, with Jurkat cell RNA spiked in. Documented subset: FACS-sorted CD8+CD4-CCR7+CD45RA+ naive T cells. This receptor was identified in a human donor in good health. Some libraries in this study had Jurkat cell RNA spiked in. The chain is built from TRBV3-1 and TRBJ2-7, with 7 bases aligning to TRBD1. The CDR3 DNA follows: TGTGCCAGCAGCCCGACAGGGATATCTATAGACGAGCAGTACTTC. This translates into CASSPTGISIDEQYF.